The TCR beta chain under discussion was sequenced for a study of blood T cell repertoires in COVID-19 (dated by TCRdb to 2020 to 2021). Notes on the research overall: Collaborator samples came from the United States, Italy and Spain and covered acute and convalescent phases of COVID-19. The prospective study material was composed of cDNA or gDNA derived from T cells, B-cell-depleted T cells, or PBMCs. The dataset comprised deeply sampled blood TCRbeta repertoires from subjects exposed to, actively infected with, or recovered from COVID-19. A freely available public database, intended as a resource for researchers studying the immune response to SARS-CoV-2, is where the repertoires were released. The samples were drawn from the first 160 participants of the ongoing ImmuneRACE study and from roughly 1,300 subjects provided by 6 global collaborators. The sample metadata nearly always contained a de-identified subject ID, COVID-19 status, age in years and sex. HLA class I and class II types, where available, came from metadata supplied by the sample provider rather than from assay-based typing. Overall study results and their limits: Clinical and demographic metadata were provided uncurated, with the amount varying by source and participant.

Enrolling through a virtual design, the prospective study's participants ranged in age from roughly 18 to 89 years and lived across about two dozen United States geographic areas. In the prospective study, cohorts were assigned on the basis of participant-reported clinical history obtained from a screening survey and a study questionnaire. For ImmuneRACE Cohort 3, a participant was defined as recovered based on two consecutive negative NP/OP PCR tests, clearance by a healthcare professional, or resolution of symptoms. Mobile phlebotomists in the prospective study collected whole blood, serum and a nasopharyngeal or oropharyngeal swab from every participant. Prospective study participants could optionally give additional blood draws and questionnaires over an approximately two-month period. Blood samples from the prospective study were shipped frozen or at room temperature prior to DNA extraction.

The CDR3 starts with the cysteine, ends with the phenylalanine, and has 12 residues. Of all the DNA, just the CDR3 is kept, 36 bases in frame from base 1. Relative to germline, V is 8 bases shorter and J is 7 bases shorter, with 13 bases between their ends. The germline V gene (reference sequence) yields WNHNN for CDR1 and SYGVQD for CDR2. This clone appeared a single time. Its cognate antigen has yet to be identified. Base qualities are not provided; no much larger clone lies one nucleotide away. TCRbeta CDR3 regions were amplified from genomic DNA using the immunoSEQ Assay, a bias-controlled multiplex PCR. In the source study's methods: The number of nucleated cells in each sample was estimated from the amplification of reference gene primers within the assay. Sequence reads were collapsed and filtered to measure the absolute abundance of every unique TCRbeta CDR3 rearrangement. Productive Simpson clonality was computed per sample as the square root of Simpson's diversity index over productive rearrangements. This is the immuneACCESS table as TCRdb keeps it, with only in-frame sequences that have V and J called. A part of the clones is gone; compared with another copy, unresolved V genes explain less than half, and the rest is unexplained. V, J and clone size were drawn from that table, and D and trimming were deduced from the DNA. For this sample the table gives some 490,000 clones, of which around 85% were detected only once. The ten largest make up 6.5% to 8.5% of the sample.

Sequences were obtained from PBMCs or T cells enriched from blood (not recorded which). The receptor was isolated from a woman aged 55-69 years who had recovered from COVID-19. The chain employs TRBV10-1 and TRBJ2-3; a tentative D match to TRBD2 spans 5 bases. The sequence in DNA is TGCGCCAGCTCATTTGAGGGCCATACGCAGTATTTT. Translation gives CASSFEGHTQYF.